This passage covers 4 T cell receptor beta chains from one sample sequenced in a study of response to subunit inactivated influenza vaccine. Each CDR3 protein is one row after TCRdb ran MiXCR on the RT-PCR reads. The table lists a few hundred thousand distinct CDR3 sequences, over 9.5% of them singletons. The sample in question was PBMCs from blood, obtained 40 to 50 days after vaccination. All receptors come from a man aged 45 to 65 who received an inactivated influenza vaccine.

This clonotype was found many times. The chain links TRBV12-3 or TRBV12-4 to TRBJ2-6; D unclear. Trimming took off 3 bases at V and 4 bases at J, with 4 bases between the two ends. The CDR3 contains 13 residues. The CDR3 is CASSFSGANVLTF. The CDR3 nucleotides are TGTGCCAGCAGTTTTAGCGGGGCCAACGTCCTGACTTTC.

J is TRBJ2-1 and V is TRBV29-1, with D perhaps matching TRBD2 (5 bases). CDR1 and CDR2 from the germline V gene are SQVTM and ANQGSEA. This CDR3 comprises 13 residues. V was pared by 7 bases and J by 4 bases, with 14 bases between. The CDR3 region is CSAPGILYNEQFF. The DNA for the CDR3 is TGCAGCGCCCCCGGGATTTTATACAATGAGCAGTTCTTC.

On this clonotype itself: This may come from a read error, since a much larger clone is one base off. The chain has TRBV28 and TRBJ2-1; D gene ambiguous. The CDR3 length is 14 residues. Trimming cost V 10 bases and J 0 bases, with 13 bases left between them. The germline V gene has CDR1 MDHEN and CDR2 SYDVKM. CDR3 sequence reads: CAIRPRSSYNEQFF. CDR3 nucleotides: TGTGCCATCAGACCCCGGAGCTCCTACAATGAGCAGTTCTTC. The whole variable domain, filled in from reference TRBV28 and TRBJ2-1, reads DVKVTQSSRYLVKRTGEKVFLECVQDMDHENMFWYRQDPGLGLRLIYFSYDVKMKEKGDIPEGYSVSREKKERFSLILESASTNQTSMYLCAIRPRSSYNEQFFGPGTRLTVL.

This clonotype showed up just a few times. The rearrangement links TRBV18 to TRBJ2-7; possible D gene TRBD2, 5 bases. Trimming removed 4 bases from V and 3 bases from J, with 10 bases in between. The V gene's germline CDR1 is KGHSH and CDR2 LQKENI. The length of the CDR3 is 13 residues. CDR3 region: CASSRGDLYEQYF. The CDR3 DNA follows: TGTGCCAGCTCACGGGGAGACCTCTACGAGCAGTACTTC.